This T cell receptor beta chain was recovered during a study of T cells in Graves' hyperthyroidism and ophthalmopathy. Study details: Blood from the periphery was taken at initial diagnosis, before any treatment.

RNA transcripts yielded amplified TCR beta CDR3 regions. The TCR CDR3 first-round RT-PCR relied on the HTBI primer set. TCRdb re-called the multiplex PCR reads through MiXCR, storing one row per CDR3 protein. This table has 400,000 to 550,000 distinct CDR3 sequences, approximately 14% appearing once. The study's findings and limits: Within blood appeared most thyroid clonotypes that had expanded above 0.001.

The table lists this clonotype with many counts. Its antigen is not known. The length of the CDR3 is 14 residues. V dropped 0 bases and J dropped 8; count of bases not matched to a gene: 2. Looked up from germline, CDR1 is GTSNPN and CDR2 is SVGIG (reference sequence). Specimen: blood. V is TRBV30 and J is TRBJ1-6; 9 bases map to TRBD1. The sequence was collected from a woman aged 18 to 35 with Graves' hyperthyroidism. CDR3 amino acids: CAWSVRTGDSPLHF. The CDR3 nucleotides are TGTGCCTGGAGTGTACGGACAGGGGATTCACCCCTCCACTTT. Full variable domain (missing parts from reference TRBV30 and TRBJ1-6): SQTIHQWPATLVQPVGSPLSLECTVEGTSNPNLYWYRQAAGRGLQLLFYSVGIGQISSEVPQNLSASRPQDRQFILSSKKLLLSDSGFYLCAWSVRTGDSPLHFGNGTRLTVT.